What follows are 32 T cell receptor beta chains derived from one specimen sequenced in a study of T cells in Graves' hyperthyroidism and ophthalmopathy. Researchers amplified the TCR beta CDR3 regions from RNA transcripts. In the first-round RT-PCR of the TCR CDR3, the HTBI primer set was used. TCRdb called the multiplex PCR reads again in MiXCR, with one record for every CDR3 protein. The sample gives 110,000 to 150,000 distinct CDR3 sequences, around 20% of which show up once; over 60% is in the top ten. The sample comprised blood. The origin of the receptors is a woman aged 50 to 60 with Graves' hyperthyroidism that later progressed to Graves' ophthalmopathy.

This sequence joins TRBV2 and TRBJ2-5; the match to TRBD2 covers 13 bases. V lost 7 bases and J lost 4; bases outside the gene matches: 12. This CDR3 contains 17 residues. The germline gives CDR1 SNHLY, CDR2 FYNNEI. The CDR3 DNA is TGTGCCAGCACCCTACTAGCGGGAGGGGTTATGCGAGAGACCCAGTACTTC. Translation: CASTLLAGGVMRETQYF.

CDR3 region: CATSRDISSTDTQYF. The CDR3 DNA reads as TGTGCCACCAGCAGGGACATATCTAGCACAGATACGCAGTATTTT. V gene TRBV15 combines with J gene TRBJ2-3; D might be TRBD1 (5 bases). Germline assignment: CDR1 LNHNV and CDR2 YYDKDF (reference sequence). The CDR3 runs to 15 residues. V lost 3 bases and J 0 bases, leaving 10 bases between the germline ends.

The chain carries TRBV13 and TRBJ2-7; D remains unclear. The CDR3 has 15 residues. V lost 3 bases and J 2 bases, leaving 14 bases between the germline ends. Germline lookup yields CDR1 PRHDT and CDR2 FYEKMQ (reference sequence). CDR3 in DNA: TGTGCCAGCAGCTTCTACTCAACGTCTGCCTACGAGCAGTACTTC. Its translation is CASSFYSTSAYEQYF. Full variable domain (rest looked up from reference TRBV13 and TRBJ2-7): AAGVIQSPRHLIKEKRETATLKCYPIPRHDTVYWYQQGPGQDPQFLISFYEKMQSDKGSIPDRFSAQQFSDYHSELNMSSLELGDSALYFCASSFYSTSAYEQYFGPGTRLTVT.

This clonotype has just a few counts. J is TRBJ2-1 and V is TRBV11-2; D is ambiguous. Germline V gene sequence: CDR1 SGHAT, CDR2 FQNNGV. The CDR3 runs to 13 residues. Trimming pared 3 bases from V and 6 bases from J, leaving 9 bases between. CDR3 in DNA: TGTGCCAGCAGCTTGAGACTGGGCAATGAGCAGTTCTTC. Amino acids: CASSLRLGNEQFF.

This clonotype was observed at least ten times. V usage is TRBV28 and J usage is TRBJ2-7; D is possibly TRBD1 (5 bases). Germline CDR1 reads MDHEN; CDR2 reads SYDVKM. The CDR3 extends over 15 amino acids. Between the trimmed V and J ends, which lost 2 bases and 0 bases, there was a span of 11 bases. The CDR3 loop reads CASSLHRWDSYEQYF. As DNA, the CDR3 is TGTGCCAGCAGTTTACACAGGTGGGACTCCTACGAGCAGTACTTC.

This clonotype was counted many times. The chain uses TRBV7-8 and TRBJ2-5; no clear D gene. The CDR3 runs to 11 residues. CDR1 and CDR2 (germline): SGHVS, FQNEAQ. V was shortened by 8 bases and J by 5 bases, with 9 bases between the two germline ends. For the CDR3, the DNA is TGTGCCAGCCGCTCCGACGAGACCCAGTACTTC. Translating it yields CASRSDETQYF.

This chain joins TRBV12-3 or TRBV12-4 and TRBJ1-3; a possible D gene is TRBD1 (5 bases). CDR3 length equals 18 residues. V was cut by 3 bases and J by 0 bases, with 18 bases left in between. The CDR3 DNA is TGTGCCAGCAGTTTTAGGAGGGCAGGGTATCTCTCTGGAAACACCATATATTTT. Residues: CASSFRRAGYLSGNTIYF.

In this sample, this clonotype turned up many times. CDR3 amino acids: CASSTGVGEQYF. The CDR3 bases are TGTGCCAGCAGTACAGGGGTGGGCGAGCAGTACTTC. This rearrangement joins TRBV6-1 to TRBJ2-7, with TRBD1 matching over 7 bases. Germline lookup yields CDR1 MNHNS and CDR2 SASEGT. This CDR3 has 12 amino acids. The V and J ends lost 5 bases and 6 bases, in that order; junction bases with no gene match: 4.

This sequence joins TRBV20-1 and TRBJ2-1; 10 positions agree with TRBD1. There are 15 residues in the CDR3. With V trimmed by 3 bases and J by 8 bases, 10 bases remained unmatched. Germline V lookup: CDR1 DFQATT, CDR2 SNEGSKA (reference sequence). This CDR3 reads CSASLGQGKGDEQFF. DNA for the CDR3: TGCAGTGCTAGCCTGGGACAGGGGAAGGGGGATGAGCAGTTCTTC.

The J gene is TRBJ1-1, the V gene TRBV4-1, with D unresolved. CDR1 MGHRA and CDR2 YSYEKL come from the germline V gene. V was pared by 4 bases and J by 5 bases, with 11 bases between. The CDR3 consists of 13 residues. The CDR3 spells CASSPFRWTEAFF. The CDR3, as DNA: TGCGCCAGCAGCCCTTTCCGATGGACTGAAGCTTTCTTT.

J is TRBJ2-1 and V is TRBV12-5; TRBD1 or TRBD2 may be the D gene (5 bases each). The CDR3 is 17 residues long. The germline V gene encodes CDR1 LGHNT and CDR2 FRNRAP. Trimming cost V 4 bases and J 0 bases, with 16 bases left between them. CDR3 bases: TGTGCTAGTGGTTCTCCTCTCGGGGCAGGCTCCTACAATGAGCAGTTCTTC. As protein: CASGSPLGAGSYNEQFF.

This clonotype showed up many times. This chain joins TRBV13 and TRBJ1-5, with D perhaps TRBD1 (5 bases). The ends were cut back, 7 bases at V and 9 bases at J, with 13 bases in the middle. This CDR3 has 12 amino acids. The germline gives CDR1 PRHDT, CDR2 FYEKMQ (reference sequence). As DNA, the CDR3 is TGTGCCAGCACCTCGGGCGGGGGGCCCCAGCATTTT. Its protein product is CASTSGGGPQHF.

This clonotype was detected only once. The rearrangement uses TRBV7-6 and TRBJ1-1; D uncertain. The V end lost 4 bases, the J end lost 5 bases, and 23 bases lay between the germline ends. The CDR3 contains 17 residues. The germline gives CDR1 SGHVS, CDR2 FNYEAQ. The CDR3 nucleotides are TGTGCCAGCAGCTGGTCGACGGATGGACTGCAGCAGACTGAAGCTTTCTTT. As protein: CASSWSTDGLQQTEAFF.

V gene TRBV7-2 combines with J gene TRBJ1-2; 7 bases agree with TRBD1. This CDR3 spans 15 amino acids. The V and J ends lost 4 bases and 8 bases, in that order; junction bases with no gene match: 13. Germline values: CDR1 SGHTA, CDR2 FQGNSA. CDR3 residues: CASSSGGGVLRGYTF. In DNA, the CDR3 is TGTGCCAGCAGCTCGGGAGGGGGCGTCTTAAGGGGCTACACCTTC.

The rearrangement joins TRBV20-1 to TRBJ1-5, with D perhaps TRBD1 (5 bases). Trimming pared 3 bases from V and 2 bases from J, leaving 14 bases between. The CDR3 has 15 residues. Germline loops: CDR1 DFQATT, CDR2 SNEGSKA (reference sequence). The CDR3 sequence: CSASARQGRNQPQHF. The CDR3 bases are TGCAGTGCTAGCGCTCGGCAGGGACGCAATCAGCCCCAGCATTTT.

This clonotype came up many times. V and J are TRBV5-1 and TRBJ2-2; TRBD2 aligns across 10 bases. CDR3 size: 16 residues. The germline gives CDR1 SGHRS, CDR2 YFSETQ. V dropped 7 bases and J dropped 1; count of bases not matched to a gene: 7. CDR3 protein: CASGQLAGRNTGELFF. Here the CDR3 DNA reads TGCGCCAGCGGACAACTAGCGGGAAGGAACACCGGGGAGCTGTTTTTT.

The V call is TRBV10-3, the J call TRBJ2-2; D ambiguous. Germline lookup yields CDR1 ENHRY and CDR2 SYGVKD. The CDR3 contains 13 residues. V was pared by 4 bases and J by 7 bases, with 10 bases between. The CDR3 nucleotides read TGTGCCATCAGTGGTGAAGGGATCGGGGAGCTGTTTTTT. Residues: CAISGEGIGELFF.

The table lists this clonotype with many counts. CDR3 in amino acids: CASRKGGVTGELFF. CDR3 coding DNA: TGTGCCAGCAGGAAGGGAGGGGTCACCGGGGAGCTGTTTTTT. V gene TRBV6-1 combines with J gene TRBJ2-2; 7 bases map to TRBD2. Germline V gene sequence: CDR1 MNHNS, CDR2 SASEGT. J was trimmed by 4 bases and V by 6 bases; bases with no gene match: 5. This CDR3 region has 14 residues.

V and J are TRBV30 and TRBJ2-7; TRBD2 aligns across 7 bases. Germline V gene lookup returns CDR1 GTSNPN and CDR2 SVGIG (reference sequence). The V gene end was trimmed by 1 base and the J gene end by 7 bases; junction bases not matched to a gene: 7. This CDR3 comprises 13 residues. The CDR3 sequence: CAWSGRGVWEQYF. CDR3 DNA: TGTGCCTGGAGTGGTCGGGGGGTGTGGGAGCAGTACTTC.

This clonotype occurred many times. The chain carries TRBV11-2 and TRBJ2-1; 9 nucleotides match TRBD2. Germline V gives CDR1 SGHAT, CDR2 FQNNGV. The junction had 9 bases not matched to a gene; V was cut back by 5 bases and J by 1 base. The CDR3 is made up of 17 amino acids. Here the CDR3 DNA reads TGTGCCAGCAGCGGGGGGTCTAGCGGGAATTCCTACAATGAGCAGTTCTTC. Translation gives CASSGGSSGNSYNEQFF.

To note about this clonotype: This may be a read error, as it is one base from a much larger clone. V is TRBV12-3 or TRBV12-4 and J is TRBJ1-6; D remains ambiguous. Trimming shortened V by 5 bases and J by 10 bases, and 15 bases separated the two germline ends. The CDR3 runs to 14 residues. The CDR3 DNA is TGTGCCAGCAGTAGGGCAGGAGAATCCTCACCCCTCCACTTT. This sequence encodes CASSRAGESSPLHF.

This clonotype was picked up many times. The chain is built from TRBV13 and TRBJ1-2; D unresolved. CDR1 PRHDT and CDR2 FYEKMQ come from the germline V gene (reference sequence). The CDR3 has 15 amino acids. V lost 5 bases and J lost 6, with 19 bases in between. The CDR3 DNA is TGTGCCAGCAGCACAAATCTCGGAAGGGTGGATGGCTACACCTTC. Its translation: CASSTNLGRVDGYTF.

This clonotype was recorded at least ten times. The J gene is TRBJ1-2, the V gene TRBV5-1; a weak D match, TRBD1 (5 bases). Looked up from germline, CDR1 is SGHRS and CDR2 is YFSETQ. Trimming stripped 1 base from V and 2 bases from J, with 9 bases between. The CDR3 is 14 residues long. CDR3 DNA: TGCGCCAGCAGCTTGTTAGACAGAAACTATGGCTACACCTTC. Its protein product is CASSLLDRNYGYTF.

This clonotype was counted ten times or more. The J gene is TRBJ2-3, the V gene TRBV9, with D perhaps TRBD1 (5 bases). CDR1 is SGDLS and CDR2 is YYNGEE in the germline V gene. Trimming removed 0 bases from V and 6 bases from J, with 11 bases in between. The CDR3 length is 14 residues. CDR3 region: CASSVAGATDTQYF. The CDR3 DNA reads TGTGCCAGCAGCGTAGCTGGGGCTACGGATACGCAGTATTTT.

Many counts were recorded for this clonotype. The V gene is TRBV28, the J gene TRBJ2-7; D gene ambiguous. From germline, CDR1 is MDHEN and CDR2 SYDVKM. Trimming shortened V by 6 bases and J by 5 bases, and 11 bases separated the two germline ends. The CDR3 is 12 residues long. CDR3 coding DNA: TGTGCCAGCAGCACGACGATGGACGAGCAGTACTTC. This encodes CASSTTMDEQYF. Based on the CDR3 plus reference TRBV28 and TRBJ2-7, the full variable domain is DVKVTQSSRYLVKRTGEKVFLECVQDMDHENMFWYRQDPGLGLRLIYFSYDVKMKEKGDIPEGYSVSREKKERFSLILESASTNQTSMYLCASSTTMDEQYFGPGTRLTVT.

The sample holds many counts of this clonotype. In nucleotides, the CDR3 is TGTGCCAGCAGGAACGGGAACGCGAACACCGGGGAGCTGTTTTTT. Amino acid sequence: CASRNGNANTGELFF. This chain uses TRBV2 with TRBJ2-2, with D possibly being TRBD2 (5 bases). Germline loops: CDR1 SNHLY, CDR2 FYNNEI. Trimming pared 6 bases from V and 0 bases from J, leaving 11 bases between. CDR3 length: 15 amino acids.

This clonotype was detected many times. V and J are TRBV5-1 and TRBJ2-5; 12 positions match TRBD2. V was pared by 1 base and J by 1 base, with 2 bases of the junction left unmatched. Per germline, CDR1 SGHRS and CDR2 YFSETQ. The CDR3 runs to 16 residues. The CDR3: CASSLTSGRSQETQYF. DNA of the CDR3: TGCGCCAGCAGCTTGACTAGCGGGAGGTCCCAAGAGACCCAGTACTTC.

This clonotype was counted at least ten times. The chain combines TRBV12-3 or TRBV12-4 with TRBJ1-1; D gene ambiguous. Trimming removed 6 bases at V and 1 base at J, with 9 bases between. CDR3 length equals 13 residues. The CDR3: CASSYTENTEAFF. In DNA form, the CDR3 reads TGTGCCAGCAGCTACACAGAGAACACTGAAGCTTTCTTT.

Only a few counts were recorded for this clonotype. This sequence joins TRBV7-9 and TRBJ1-2; TRBD1 matches at 7 bases. The CDR3 has 15 residues. After removal of 5 bases from V and 3 bases from J, the junction contained 9 bases not matched to a gene. CDR1 is SEHNR, CDR2 FQNEAQ, per germline (reference sequence). The CDR3 loop reads CASSQGQAGHYGYTF. As DNA, the CDR3 is TGTGCCAGCAGCCAAGGACAGGCCGGGCACTATGGCTACACCTTC.

The V and J genes are TRBV10-3 and TRBJ1-2; 12 positions agree with TRBD1. CDR3 length equals 15 residues. J was trimmed by 7 bases and V by 0 bases; bases with no gene match: 3. CDR1 ENHRY and CDR2 SYGVKD come from the germline V gene. The CDR3 here is CAISESGQGAFGYTF. The CDR3 bases are TGTGCCATCAGTGAGTCGGGACAGGGGGCGTTTGGCTACACCTTC.

This clonotype has more than one count but fewer than ten. The chain links TRBV14 to TRBJ2-7; no definite D call. The V gene's germline CDR1 is SGHDN and CDR2 FVKESK. There are 13 residues in the CDR3. The germline V and J ends were trimmed by 2 bases and 1 base, with 6 bases remaining between them. CDR3 region: CASSQPESYEQYF. For the CDR3, the DNA is TGTGCCAGCAGCCAACCGGAGTCCTACGAGCAGTACTTC.

This clonotype was counted many times. This rearrangement joins TRBV20-1 to TRBJ1-2; perhaps TRBD1 as D (6 bases). V dropped 0 bases and J dropped 4 bases, with 12 bases sitting between them. The CDR3 loop spans 14 amino acids. Germline CDR1 and CDR2: DFQATT and SNEGSKA (reference sequence). The CDR3 region is CSARDGGRVYGYTF. CDR3 bases: TGCAGTGCTAGAGATGGGGGGCGCGTCTATGGCTACACCTTC.